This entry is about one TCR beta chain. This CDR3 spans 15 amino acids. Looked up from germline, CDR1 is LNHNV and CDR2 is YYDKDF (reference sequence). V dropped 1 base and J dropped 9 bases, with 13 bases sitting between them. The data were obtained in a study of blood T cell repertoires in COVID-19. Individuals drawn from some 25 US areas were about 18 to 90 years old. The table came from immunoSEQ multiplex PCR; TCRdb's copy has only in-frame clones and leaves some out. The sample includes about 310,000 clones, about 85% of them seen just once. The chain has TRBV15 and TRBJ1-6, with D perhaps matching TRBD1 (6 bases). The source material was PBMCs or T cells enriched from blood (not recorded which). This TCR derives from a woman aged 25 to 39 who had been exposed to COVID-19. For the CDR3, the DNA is TGTGCCACCAGCAGAGGACAGGCGGGGGTTTCACCCCTCCACTTT. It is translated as CATSRGQAGVSPLHF.